This T cell receptor (beta chain) was obtained from a study of blood T cell repertoires in COVID-19. Turning to the study itself: T cells, B-cell-depleted T cells, or PBMCs provided the cDNA or gDNA that served as material.

Clones were read by immunoSEQ multiplex PCR, and TCRdb kept only the in-frame ones, dropping some. The data contain 130,000 or so clones, approximately 88% of them seen just once; the ten biggest clones take up about 1.3%. There are 15 residues in the CDR3. Germline trimming cut 6 bases from V and 1 base from J; bases unmatched to any gene: 8. The germline gives CDR1 MDHEN, CDR2 SYDVKM. The chain uses TRBV28 and TRBJ1-1; 7 positions match TRBD1. The clonotype was recovered from a man in his 60s with acute or convalescent COVID-19. Sequenced input: peripheral blood. The CDR3 sequence is CASSQFGQANTEAFF. In DNA form, the CDR3 reads TGTGCCAGCAGCCAATTCGGACAGGCGAACACTGAAGCTTTCTTT.